These 9 T cell receptor beta chains were all obtained from the same sample, sequenced in a study of identical twins. Each CDR3 protein is one row after TCRdb ran MiXCR on the 5' RACE reads. Altogether roughly 470,000 distinct CDR3 sequences are present, roughly an eighth being singletons, with the ten largest covering approximately 1%. The same sample was also used in a study of yellow fever vaccine responses in identical twins.

Source material: CD4+ T cells sorted from blood. The receptors shown here come from a woman under 30 in good health.

This clonotype was found many times. Mismatch with germline at one junction end may stem from a read error. The chain joins TRBV18 to TRBJ2-1; 12 bases fit TRBD2. CDR1 and CDR2 from the germline V gene are KGHSH and LQKENI. This CDR3 comprises 15 residues. Here the CDR3 reads CASSPLAGGYNEQFF. In DNA, the CDR3 is TGCGCCAGCAGCCCCCTAGCGGGAGGGTACAATGAGCAGTTCTTC.

This clonotype was seen more than once but under ten times. The chain recombines TRBV11-3 with TRBJ2-1, with D possibly being TRBD2 (5 bases). The V and J ends lost 5 bases and 6 bases respectively, with 17 bases between them. Per the germline V gene, CDR1 is SGHNT and CDR2 is YENEEA. The CDR3 has 15 amino acids. The CDR3 reads CASSPHSQGGNEQFF. The CDR3 DNA follows: TGTGCCAGCAGCCCGCATTCACAAGGAGGCAATGAGCAGTTCTTC.

The chain has TRBV10-3 and TRBJ1-2, with D maybe TRBD1 (6 bases). CDR1 ENHRY and CDR2 SYGVKD come from the germline V gene. This CDR3 comprises 13 residues. Trimming removed 2 bases at V and 4 bases at J, with 8 bases between. In nucleotides, the CDR3 is TGTGCCATCAGTGAGAACAGGGTCTATGGCTACACCTTC. Protein: CAISENRVYGYTF.

The table lists this clonotype with many counts. This chain uses TRBV5-1 with TRBJ2-5; 9 nucleotides agree with TRBD1. V dropped 1 base and J dropped 4; count of bases not matched to a gene: 2. This CDR3 is built from 14 residues. Germline V lookup: CDR1 SGHRS, CDR2 YFSETQ. The CDR3 reads CASSLQTGGETQYF. The CDR3 DNA sequence: TGCGCCAGCAGCTTGCAGACAGGGGGAGAGACCCAGTACTTC.

As for this clonotype: Here the CDR3 omits its conserved ending phenylalanine or tryptophan, so a read error is the likely source. The V gene is TRBV25-1, the J gene TRBJ2-7, with TRBD1 identical over 7 bases. The CDR3 extends over 13 amino acids. J was trimmed by 1 base and V by 7 bases; bases with no gene match: 4. The V gene's germline CDR1 is MGHDK and CDR2 SYGVNS. CDR3: CASNLRGSYEQYL. The CDR3 DNA sequence: TGTGCCAGCAACCTCAGGGGGTCCTACGAGCAGTACCTC.

The chain is built from TRBV28 and TRBJ2-1; no reliable D call. Germline V CDR1 and CDR2: MDHEN, SYDVKM. The CDR3 sequence is 13 residues long. Trimming left V 4 bases short and J 9 bases short, with 13 bases between. Here the CDR3 DNA reads TGTGCCAGCAGTTCGGGCAACGAAGGTGAGCAGTTCTTC. This sequence encodes CASSSGNEGEQFF.

The V gene is TRBV28, the J gene TRBJ1-6, with D uncertain. The V and J ends lost 8 bases and 11 bases respectively, with 13 bases between them. Germline-derived CDR1 and CDR2 are MDHEN and SYDVKM. The CDR3 length is 12 residues. The CDR3 here is CASGPIWTPLHF. The CDR3 DNA reads as TGTGCCAGCGGACCAATTTGGACACCCCTCCACTTT.

This clonotype appeared a few times. The rearrangement uses TRBV4-3 and TRBJ2-1; 10 nucleotides line up with TRBD2. Trimming cost V 6 bases and J 6 bases; bases outside gene matches: 5. Germline CDR1 and CDR2: LGHNA and YSLEER. CDR3 length: 14 residues. The CDR3 reads CASSVGLARNEQFF. CDR3 nucleotide sequence: TGCGCCAGCAGTGTGGGACTAGCGCGCAATGAGCAGTTCTTC.

Ten or more counts support this clonotype. The chain recombines TRBV4-1 with TRBJ2-7, with TRBD2 as a possible D gene (5 bases). Per the germline V gene, CDR1 is MGHRA and CDR2 is YSYEKL. V was pared by 4 bases and J by 3 bases, with 10 bases between. The CDR3 is 13 amino acids. CDR3 amino acids: CASSRGSDYEQYF. DNA for the CDR3: TGCGCCAGCAGCCGCGGGTCTGACTACGAGCAGTACTTC.